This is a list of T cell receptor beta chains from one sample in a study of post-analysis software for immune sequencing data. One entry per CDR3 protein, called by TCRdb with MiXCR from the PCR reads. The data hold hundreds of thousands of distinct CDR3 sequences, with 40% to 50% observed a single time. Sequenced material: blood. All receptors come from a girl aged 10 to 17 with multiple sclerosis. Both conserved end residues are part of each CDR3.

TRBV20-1 CSAPDSRSYEQYF
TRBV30 CAWNGGAYEQYF
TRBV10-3 CAVSVRAGAQETQYF
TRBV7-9 CASSPPAGDMNTEAFF
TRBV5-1 CASSSAGTGLVAFF
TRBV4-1 CASSPTGRGSYNEQFF
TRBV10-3 CAIRTGPLSSYNEQFF
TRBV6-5 CASSYSGGHTEAFF
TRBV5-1 CASSSSGADYGYTF
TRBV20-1 CSANRLAGEGMFF
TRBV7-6 CASSLADANTDTQYF
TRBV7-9 CASSSKTGVPYEQYF
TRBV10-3 CAITSGTGVTDGYTF
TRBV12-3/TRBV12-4 CASSLMGYGYTF
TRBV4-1 CASSPVGTASTDTQYF
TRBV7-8 CASSLAGVGNIQYF
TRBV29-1 CSAVTGRDQPQHF
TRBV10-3 CAISESTSGFNNEQFF
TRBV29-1 CSVEGPRVSPRETQYF
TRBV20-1 CSARDMAGNTGELFF
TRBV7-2 CASSFPPNEQFF
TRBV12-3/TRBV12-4 CASSPPGTGGTDTQYF
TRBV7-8 CASSPVAGGPSNEQFF
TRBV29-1 CSVEDPLGDYTF
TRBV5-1 CASRRHSSSYEQYF
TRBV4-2 CASSSSGTSGRDEQFF
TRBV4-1 CASSQDWAEEDTDTQYF
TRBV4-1 CASSQNTLRSNEQFF
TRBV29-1 CSVDLGGIESIQYF